This entry describes one T cell receptor beta chain. These data originate in a study of blood T cell repertoires in COVID-19. Study-level background: Samples of COVID-19 (acute and convalescent) were obtained from the United States, Italy and Spain. Sources were T cells, B-cell-depleted T cells, or PBMCs; the material itself was cDNA or gDNA.

V lost 0 bases and J lost 7; bases outside the gene matches: 8. CDR1 is MNHNY and CDR2 is SVGAGI in the germline V gene (reference sequence). The CDR3 is 15 amino acids. Only in-frame clones appear in the TCRdb table, and some are missing; sequencing was by immunoSEQ multiplex PCR. The sample contains 150,000 to 200,000 clones, 90% of which appear only once. The rearrangement joins TRBV6-6 to TRBJ1-1, with 7 bases identical to TRBD1. Sequenced sample: peripheral blood. This clonotype was obtained from a man aged 55 to 70 with active or convalescent COVID-19. CDR3 DNA: TGTGCCAGCAGTTACTCGGACAGGAGCACCCATGAAGCTTTCTTT. Its translation is CASSYSDRSTHEAFF.